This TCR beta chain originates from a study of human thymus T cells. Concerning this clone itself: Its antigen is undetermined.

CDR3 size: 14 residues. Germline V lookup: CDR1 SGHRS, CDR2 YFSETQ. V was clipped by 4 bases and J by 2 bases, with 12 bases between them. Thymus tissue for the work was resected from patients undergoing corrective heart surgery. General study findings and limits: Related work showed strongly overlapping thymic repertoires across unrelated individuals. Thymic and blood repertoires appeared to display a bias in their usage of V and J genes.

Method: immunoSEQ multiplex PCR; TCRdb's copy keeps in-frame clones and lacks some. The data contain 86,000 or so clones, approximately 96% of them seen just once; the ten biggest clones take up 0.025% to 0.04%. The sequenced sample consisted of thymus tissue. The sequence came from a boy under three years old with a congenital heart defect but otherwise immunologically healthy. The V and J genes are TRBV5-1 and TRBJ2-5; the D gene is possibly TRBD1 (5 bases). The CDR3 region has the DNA TGCGCCAGCAGCGCCGCAGGGTTACAAGAGACCCAGTACTTC. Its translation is CASSAAGLQETQYF.